The 25 T cell receptor beta chains below come from one sample, sequenced in a study of T cell responses to AZD1222 COVID-19 vaccine. Assay used: immunoSEQ multiplex PCR; TCRdb lists only in-frame clones, some missing. The top ten clones hold approximately 4.6% of a sample with some 170,000 clones, around 94% of them seen once. The sequences come from peripheral blood, collected 28 days after the second AZD1222 dose. The receptors here all came from an adult who received the AZD1222 COVID-19 vaccine.

V usage is TRBV11-2 and J usage is TRBJ2-1; unclear D gene. Germline V gene lookup returns CDR1 SGHAT and CDR2 FQNNGV. This CDR3 has 13 amino acids. The ends were cut back, 1 base at V and 4 bases at J, with 5 bases in the middle. CDR3 region: CASSLVVYNEQFF. The CDR3 DNA is TGTGCCAGCAGCTTAGTAGTATACAATGAGCAGTTCTTC.

This clone was observed once. This chain joins TRBV7-9 and TRBJ1-1, with D hard to call. Between the trimmed V and J ends, which lost 1 base and 4 bases, there was a span of 4 bases. The CDR3 loop spans 12 amino acids. Germline V lookup: CDR1 SEHNR, CDR2 FQNEAQ (reference sequence). DNA for the CDR3: TGTGCCAGCAGCTTAGTCCGCACTGAAGCTTTCTTT. Residues: CASSLVRTEAFF.

The chain couples TRBV21-1 to TRBJ1-2; the listed D gene, TRBD1, was not tested against the DNA. TRBV21-1 is flagged as a pseudogene. The CDR3 sequence is 13 residues long. CDR3: CASSKDITYGYTF. As DNA, the CDR3 is TGTGCCAGCAGCAAGGACATAACCTATGGCTACACCTTC.

This chain links TRBV7-2 with TRBJ1-3; no firm D call. There are 14 residues in the CDR3. V was pared by 5 bases and J by 3 bases, with 11 bases between. Germline values: CDR1 SGHTA, CDR2 FQGNSA. CDR3 DNA: TGTGCCAGCAGCCCGGGGAGGGTTGGAAACACCATATATTTT. This sequence encodes CASSPGRVGNTIYF. Supplemented by reference TRBV7-2 and TRBJ1-3, the full variable domain reads GAGVSQSPSNKVTEKGKDVELRCDPISGHTALYWYRQSLGQGLEFLIYFQGNSAPDKSGLPSDRFSAERTGGSVSTLTIQRTQQEDSAVYLCASSPGRVGNTIYFGEGSWLTVV.

This chain links TRBV28 with TRBJ1-1, with TRBD1 identical over 10 bases. The trim removed 6 bases at V and 7 bases at J, leaving 8 bases unmatched. This CDR3 spans 14 amino acids. Germline V CDR1 and CDR2: MDHEN, SYDVKM. The DNA for the CDR3 is TGTGCCAGCAGCTCGGGACAGGGGAGGAGTGAAGCTTTCTTT. Protein product: CASSSGQGRSEAFF.

CDR3 region: CASRYGTTGANVLTF. The CDR3 coding sequence is TGTGCCAGCAGATACGGGACAACTGGGGCCAACGTCCTGACTTTC. V and J are TRBV28 and TRBJ2-6, with TRBD1 as a possible D gene (6 bases). Trimming took off 6 bases at V and 2 bases at J, with 11 bases between the two ends. Germline V gene sequence: CDR1 MDHEN, CDR2 SYDVKM. The CDR3 is 15 amino acids.

V is TRBV25-1 and J is TRBJ1-2, with TRBD1 matching 10 bases. V lost 10 bases to trimming and J lost 12 bases; unmatched junction nucleotides: 17. Germline assignment: CDR1 MGHDK and CDR2 SYGVNS. The CDR3 is 14 amino acids. The CDR3 loop is CATRGAADRGRHTF. The CDR3 coding sequence is TGTGCCACCCGGGGAGCCGCGGACAGGGGGAGGCACACCTTC.

This CDR3 reads CASSTKVRTGLGYTF. The CDR3 nucleotides are TGTGCCAGTAGTACAAAGGTTCGGACGGGCCTGGGCTACACCTTC. J is TRBJ1-2 and V is TRBV19; no definite D call. Between the trimmed V and J ends, which lost 4 bases and 8 bases, there was a span of 20 bases. The CDR3 covers 15 residues. The V gene's germline CDR1 is LNHDA and CDR2 SQIVND (reference sequence).

The V and J genes are TRBV19 and TRBJ1-5; 7 bases agree with TRBD1. Trimming took 5 bases from V and 4 from J; bases not matched to a gene: 8. The CDR3 extends over 15 amino acids. The V gene's germline CDR1 is LNHDA and CDR2 SQIVND (reference sequence). The chain's CDR3 is CASSLRQGPNQPQHF. Here the CDR3 DNA reads TGTGCCAGTAGTTTGCGACAGGGACCTAATCAGCCCCAGCATTTT. Based on the CDR3 plus reference TRBV19 and TRBJ1-5, the full variable domain is DGGITQSPKYLFRKEGQNVTLSCEQNLNHDAMYWYRQDPGQGLRLIYYSQIVNDFQKGDIAEGYSVSREKKESFPLTVTSAQKNPTAFYLCASSLRQGPNQPQHFGDGTRLSIL.

J is TRBJ1-2 and V is TRBV3-1 (or the pseudogene TRBV3-2), with D hard to call. Germline V lookup: CDR1 LGHDT, CDR2 YNNKEL (reference sequence). Trimming pared 5 bases from V and 3 bases from J, leaving 16 bases between. The CDR3 extends over 15 amino acids. CDR3 amino acids: CASSASNGWDYGYTF. The DNA for the CDR3 is TGTGCCAGCAGCGCAAGTAACGGGTGGGACTATGGCTACACCTTC.

Of note for this clone: Other DNA sequences within the sample encode an identical CDR3. The V and J genes are TRBV27 and TRBJ2-7; 11 bases align to TRBD1. J lost 4 bases, V lost 5 bases, and 4 bases had no gene match. Germline V CDR1 and CDR2: MNHEY, SMNVEV (reference sequence). The CDR3 has 14 residues. CDR3 amino acids: CASSLGQGAYEQYF. Here the CDR3 DNA reads TGTGCCAGCAGTCTAGGACAGGGGGCTTACGAGCAGTACTTC.

The chain is built from TRBV10-3 and TRBJ1-1; D not certain. Trimming took 5 bases from V and 0 from J, leaving 13 bases between them. CDR3 size: 15 residues. Germline V gene data show CDR1 as ENHRY and CDR2 as SYGVKD. The CDR3 is CAISQAKTVNTEAFF. DNA of the CDR3: TGTGCCATCAGTCAAGCCAAGACGGTGAACACTGAAGCTTTCTTT.

This sequence joins TRBV19 and TRBJ2-1; a possible D gene is TRBD2 (5 bases). CDR1 is LNHDA, CDR2 SQIVND, per germline (reference sequence). Trimming removed 6 bases from V and 7 bases from J, with 7 bases in between. This CDR3 has 11 residues. CDR3 nucleotides: TGTGCCAGTAGGAGCGGTAATGAGCAGTTCTTC. Its protein product is CASRSGNEQFF.

The chain links TRBV10-3 to TRBJ2-3, with unresolved D. Germline loops: CDR1 ENHRY, CDR2 SYGVKD. The CDR3 covers 16 residues. V dropped 6 bases and J dropped 2 bases, with 18 bases sitting between them. The CDR3 DNA follows: TGTGCCATCAGGCTAGAACTCCATTCCGACACAGATACGCAGTATTTT. Its protein product is CAIRLELHSDTDTQYF.

V gene TRBV6-5 combines with J gene TRBJ1-6; D is ambiguous. This CDR3 region has 15 residues. The germline V gene encodes CDR1 MNHEY and CDR2 SVGAGI. V lost 0 bases and J lost 8, with 11 bases in between. This CDR3 reads CASSYSIRADSPLHF. The CDR3 nucleotides read TGTGCCAGCAGTTACTCGATCCGGGCGGATTCACCCCTCCACTTT.

This rearrangement joins TRBV29-1 to TRBJ1-3; D remains ambiguous. The CDR3 spans 10 residues. V was cut by 7 bases and J by 8 bases, with 9 bases left in between. Germline loops: CDR1 SQVTM, CDR2 ANQGSEA. The CDR3 nucleotides are TGCAGCGCCACGATGGACACCATATATTTT. Amino acid sequence: CSATMDTIYF. Together with reference TRBV29-1 and TRBJ1-3, the CDR3 gives the full variable domain: SAVISQKPSRDICQRGTSLTIQCQVDSQVTMMFWYRQQPGQSLTLIATANQGSEATYESGFVIDKFPISRPNLTFSTLTVSNMSPEDSSIYLCSATMDTIYFGEGSWLTVV.

CDR3 bases: TGTGCCAGCAGCTTGTACGGGCCCACCGGGGAGCTGTTTTTT. Translated: CASSLYGPTGELFF. The V and J genes are TRBV5-8 and TRBJ2-2; D gene unclear. Looked up from germline, CDR1 is SGHTS and CDR2 is YDEGEE. V lost 1 base, J lost 4 bases, and 8 bases lay in between. The CDR3 totals 14 residues.

About this clone itself: It is unclear where the CDR3 begins or ends on the DNA, so no DNA is shown, and the CDR3 is as TCRdb lists it. The chain couples TRBV7-2 to TRBJ2-5. The germline V gene encodes CDR1 SGHTA and CDR2 FQGNSA. The CDR3 has 15 amino acids, counting both end residues. This CDR3 is CASSFGPGLSETQYF.

Comment on this clone: At the DNA level, this CDR3 is encoded by other sequences in the same sample as well. The CDR3 region is CASSQDRGTEAFF. DNA for the CDR3: TGTGCCAGCAGCCAAGATAGGGGCACTGAAGCTTTCTTT. The chain employs TRBV3-1 (or the pseudogene TRBV3-2) and TRBJ1-1, with TRBD1 as a possible D gene (5 bases). Germline V gene lookup returns CDR1 LGHDT and CDR2 YNNKEL (reference sequence). The germline V and J ends were trimmed by 0 bases and 4 bases, with 6 bases remaining between them. The CDR3 has 13 amino acids.

V and J are TRBV14 and TRBJ1-1, with D possibly being TRBD1 (5 bases). V dropped 6 bases and J dropped 1 base, with 9 bases sitting between them. Germline CDR1 reads SGHDN; CDR2 reads FVKESK. The CDR3 runs to 13 residues. In nucleotides, the CDR3 is TGTGCCAGCAGACCCCAGGGGAACACTGAAGCTTTCTTT. It yields the protein CASRPQGNTEAFF.

The chain joins TRBV5-1 to TRBJ1-4; 8 bases map to TRBD1. The CDR3 is 15 residues long. V lost 4 bases and J lost 6; bases outside the gene matches: 8. Germline CDR1 is SGHRS and CDR2 is YFSETQ. CDR3 DNA sequence: TGCGCCAGCAGCCCTGGGGCAGGGGGCTATGAAAAACTGTTTTTT. It codes for CASSPGAGGYEKLFF.

This chain connects TRBV2 to TRBJ2-7; D might be TRBD1 (5 bases). The germline V gene encodes CDR1 SNHLY and CDR2 FYNNEI. The V end was cut by 4 bases, the J end by 2 bases, with 9 bases between. The CDR3 extends over 13 amino acids. In DNA form, the CDR3 reads TGTGCCAGCAGTGGGGTGGGGCCCTACGAGCAGTACTTC. Its protein product is CASSGVGPYEQYF.

This chain joins TRBV28 and TRBJ2-7, with TRBD1 matching 9 bases. The CDR3 runs to 15 residues. V shed 8 bases, J shed 5 bases, and the junction held 13 bases outside the gene matches. Germline V gene data show CDR1 as MDHEN and CDR2 as SYDVKM. The CDR3 protein is CASGWGTGRFHEQYF. DNA of the CDR3: TGTGCCAGCGGTTGGGGGACAGGGAGGTTTCACGAGCAGTACTTC.

The V gene is TRBV2, the J gene TRBJ2-7; maybe TRBD2 (6 bases). The germline V and J ends were trimmed by 6 bases and 3 bases, with 18 bases remaining between them. The CDR3 spans 15 residues. Germline V gives CDR1 SNHLY, CDR2 FYNNEI. The CDR3 DNA sequence: TGTGCCAGCAGCGGGGTGGAGGGCGGTAACTACGAGCAGTACTTC. Protein sequence: CASSGVEGGNYEQYF.

The V call is TRBV3-1 (or the pseudogene TRBV3-2), the J call TRBJ2-3, with 9 positions matching TRBD2. V was clipped by 3 bases and J by 4 bases; unmatched bases: 14. This CDR3 is built from 18 residues. Germline CDR1 LGHDT, CDR2 YNNKEL (reference sequence). The chain's CDR3 is CASSHYSGGGRAADTQYF. The CDR3, as DNA: TGTGCCAGCAGCCACTATTCTGGGGGCGGGAGGGCCGCAGATACGCAGTATTTT.